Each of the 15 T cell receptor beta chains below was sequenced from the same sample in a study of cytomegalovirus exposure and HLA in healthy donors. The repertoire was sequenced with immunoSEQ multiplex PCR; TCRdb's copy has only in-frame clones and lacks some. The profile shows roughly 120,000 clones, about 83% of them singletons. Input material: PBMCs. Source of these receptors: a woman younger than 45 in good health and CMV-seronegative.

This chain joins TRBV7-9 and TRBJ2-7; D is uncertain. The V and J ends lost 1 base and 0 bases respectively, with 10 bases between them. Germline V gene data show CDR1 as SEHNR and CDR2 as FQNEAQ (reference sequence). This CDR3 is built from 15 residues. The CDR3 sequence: CASSLDPVNSYEQYF. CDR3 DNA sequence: TGTGCCAGCAGCTTAGATCCGGTCAACTCCTACGAGCAGTACTTC. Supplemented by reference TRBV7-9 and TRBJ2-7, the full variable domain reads DTGVSQNPRHKITKRGQNVTFRCDPISEHNRLYWYRQTLGQGPEFLTYFQNEAQLEKSRLLSDRFSAERPKGSFSTLEIQRTEQGDSAMYLCASSLDPVNSYEQYFGPGTRLTVT.

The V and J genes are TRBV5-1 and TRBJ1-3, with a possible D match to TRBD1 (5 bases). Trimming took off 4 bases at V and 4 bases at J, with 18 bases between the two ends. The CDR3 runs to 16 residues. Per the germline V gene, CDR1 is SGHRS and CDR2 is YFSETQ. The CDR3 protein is CASSPEVTGLGNTIYF. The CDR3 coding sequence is TGCGCCAGCAGCCCGGAGGTTACGGGACTGGGAAACACCATATATTTT.

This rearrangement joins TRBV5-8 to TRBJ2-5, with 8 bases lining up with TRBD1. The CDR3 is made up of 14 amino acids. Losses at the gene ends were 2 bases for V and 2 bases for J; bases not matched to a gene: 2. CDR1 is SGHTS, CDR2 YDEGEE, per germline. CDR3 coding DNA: TGTGCCAGCAGCTTTCACAGGGGGCAAGAGACCCAGTACTTC. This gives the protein CASSFHRGQETQYF.

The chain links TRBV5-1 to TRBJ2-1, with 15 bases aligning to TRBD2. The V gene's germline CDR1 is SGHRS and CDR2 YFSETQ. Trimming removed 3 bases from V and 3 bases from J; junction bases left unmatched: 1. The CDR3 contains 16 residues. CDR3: CASSSGLAGGYNEQFF. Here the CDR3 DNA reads TGCGCCAGCAGCTCGGGACTAGCGGGGGGCTACAATGAGCAGTTCTTC.

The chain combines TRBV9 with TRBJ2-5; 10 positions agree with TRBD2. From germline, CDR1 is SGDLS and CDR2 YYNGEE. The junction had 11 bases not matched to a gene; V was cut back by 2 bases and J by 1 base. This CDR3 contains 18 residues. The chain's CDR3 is CASSVHPGLAGAQETQYF. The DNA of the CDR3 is TGTGCCAGCAGCGTCCATCCGGGGCTAGCGGGGGCCCAAGAGACCCAGTACTTC.

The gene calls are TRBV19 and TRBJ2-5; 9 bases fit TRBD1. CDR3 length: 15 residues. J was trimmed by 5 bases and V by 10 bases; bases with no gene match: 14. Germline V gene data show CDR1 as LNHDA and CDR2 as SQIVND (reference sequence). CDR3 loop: CATKTDRGLKETQYF. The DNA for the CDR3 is TGTGCCACCAAAACGGACAGGGGCCTAAAGGAGACCCAGTACTTC.

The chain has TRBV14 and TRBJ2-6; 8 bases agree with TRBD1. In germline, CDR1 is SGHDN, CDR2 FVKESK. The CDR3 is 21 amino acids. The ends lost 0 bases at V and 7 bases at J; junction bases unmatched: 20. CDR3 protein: CASSQDRGFGQGLVRANVLTF. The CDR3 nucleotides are TGTGCCAGCAGCCAAGATCGAGGGTTCGGACAGGGTTTAGTTAGAGCCAACGTCCTGACTTTC.

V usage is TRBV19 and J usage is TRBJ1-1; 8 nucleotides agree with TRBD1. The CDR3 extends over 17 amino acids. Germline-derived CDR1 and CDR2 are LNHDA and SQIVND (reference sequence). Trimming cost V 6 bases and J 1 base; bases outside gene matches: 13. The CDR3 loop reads CASRPLQGATGNTEAFF. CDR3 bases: TGTGCCAGTAGACCCCTTCAGGGGGCGACGGGGAACACTGAAGCTTTCTTT.

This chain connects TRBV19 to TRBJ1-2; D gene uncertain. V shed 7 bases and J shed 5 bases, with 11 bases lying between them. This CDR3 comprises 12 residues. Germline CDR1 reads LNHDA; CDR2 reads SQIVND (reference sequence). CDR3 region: CASIEGPYGYTF. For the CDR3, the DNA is TGTGCCAGTATAGAGGGTCCATATGGCTACACCTTC.

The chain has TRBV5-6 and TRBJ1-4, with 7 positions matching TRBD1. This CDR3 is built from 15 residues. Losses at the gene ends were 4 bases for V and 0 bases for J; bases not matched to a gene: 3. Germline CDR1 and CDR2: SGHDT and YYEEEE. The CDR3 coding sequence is TGTGCCAGCAGCAACAGGGGAACAACTAATGAAAAACTGTTTTTT. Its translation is CASSNRGTTNEKLFF.

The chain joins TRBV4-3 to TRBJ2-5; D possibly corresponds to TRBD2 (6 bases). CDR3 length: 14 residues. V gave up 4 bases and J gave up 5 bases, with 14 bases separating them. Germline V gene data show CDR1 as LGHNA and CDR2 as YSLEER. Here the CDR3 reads CASSPRPGGETQYF. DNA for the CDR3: TGCGCCAGCAGCCCCCGGCCCGGAGGGGAGACCCAGTACTTC.

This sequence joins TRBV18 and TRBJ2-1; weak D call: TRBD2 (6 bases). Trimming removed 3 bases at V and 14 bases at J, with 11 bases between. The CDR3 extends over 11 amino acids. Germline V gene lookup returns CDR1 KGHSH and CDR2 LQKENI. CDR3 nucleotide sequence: TGTGCCAGCTCACCTGGGACTCGGAAGTTCTTC. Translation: CASSPGTRKFF.

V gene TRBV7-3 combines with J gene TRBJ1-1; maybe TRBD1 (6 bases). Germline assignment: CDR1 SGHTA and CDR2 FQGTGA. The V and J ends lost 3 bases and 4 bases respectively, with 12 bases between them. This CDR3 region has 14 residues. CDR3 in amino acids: CASSFQGTGTEAFF. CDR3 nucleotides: TGTGCCAGCAGCTTCCAGGGGACGGGCACTGAAGCTTTCTTT.

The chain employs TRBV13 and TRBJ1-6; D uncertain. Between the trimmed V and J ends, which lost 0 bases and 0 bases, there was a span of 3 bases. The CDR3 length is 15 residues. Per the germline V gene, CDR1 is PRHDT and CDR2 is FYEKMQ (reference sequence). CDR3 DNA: TGTGCCAGCAGCTTAGGGAGCTCCTATAATTCACCCCTCCACTTT. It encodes CASSLGSSYNSPLHF.

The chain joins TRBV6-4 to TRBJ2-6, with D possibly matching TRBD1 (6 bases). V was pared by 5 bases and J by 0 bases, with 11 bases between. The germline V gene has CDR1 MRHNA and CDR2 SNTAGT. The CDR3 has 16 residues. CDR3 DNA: TGTGCCAGCAGTCGGACAGCGGACTCTGGGGCCAACGTCCTGACTTTC. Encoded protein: CASSRTADSGANVLTF.